Listed below are T cell receptor beta chains from one sample, sequenced in a study of vaccination and CD4 T cells after COVID-19. In TCRdb, the PCR reads were re-called with MiXCR into one record per CDR3 protein. Here the sample spans around 14,000 distinct CDR3 sequences, 45% to 60% being singletons. These receptors' antigens are unknown. The sequenced material came from CD4+ T cells from blood, cultured in vitro. Every receptor here comes from a human donor who had recovered from COVID-19. CDR3s leave out the opening cysteine and the closing phenylalanine or tryptophan.

v_call: TRBV12-3/TRBV12-4; j_call: TRBJ1-1; cdr3_aa: ASSPGFLNTEAF
v_call: TRBV7-9; j_call: TRBJ1-1; cdr3_aa: ASAGTGGMRTEAF
v_call: TRBV19; j_call: TRBJ1-5; cdr3_aa: ASSLLGQPQH
v_call: TRBV30; j_call: TRBJ1-6; cdr3_aa: AWSPPRTGGSPLH
v_call: TRBV20-1; j_call: TRBJ1-1; cdr3_aa: SAIRGTEAF
v_call: TRBV5-4; j_call: TRBJ2-5; cdr3_aa: ASSSLDRVQETQY
v_call: TRBV7-9; j_call: TRBJ1-5; cdr3_aa: ASSPGTVVQPQH
v_call: TRBV7-8; j_call: TRBJ1-4; cdr3_aa: ASSPLAGAGEKLF
v_call: TRBV4-1; j_call: TRBJ1-2; cdr3_aa: ARSTGKSGGYT
v_call: TRBV6-2/TRBV6-3; j_call: TRBJ2-1; cdr3_aa: ASTVLAGRGEQF
v_call: TRBV20-1; j_call: TRBJ2-1; cdr3_aa: SALRGLGEQF
v_call: TRBV20-1; j_call: TRBJ2-1; cdr3_aa: SAQDHSSYNEQF
v_call: TRBV19; j_call: TRBJ2-1; cdr3_aa: ASSINRLGRANEQF
v_call: TRBV27; j_call: TRBJ2-2; cdr3_aa: ASTSRDSLTGELF
v_call: TRBV6-1; j_call: TRBJ2-1; cdr3_aa: ASSKLAGGLYNEQF
v_call: TRBV20-1; j_call: TRBJ2-5; cdr3_aa: SARTDQETQY
v_call: TRBV7-2; j_call: TRBJ1-1; cdr3_aa: ASSLATGKAF
v_call: TRBV6-1; j_call: TRBJ2-2; cdr3_aa: ASRRIAENVGELF
v_call: TRBV10-3; j_call: TRBJ1-1; cdr3_aa: AISEREGAEAF
v_call: TRBV19; j_call: TRBJ1-2; cdr3_aa: ASLSGTGGYYGYT
v_call: TRBV7-2; j_call: TRBJ1-4; cdr3_aa: ASSTGREKLF
v_call: TRBV11-2; j_call: TRBJ2-1; cdr3_aa: ASSLARTVEQF
v_call: TRBV7-9; j_call: TRBJ1-2; cdr3_aa: ASREDQTNYGYT
v_call: TRBV7-2; j_call: TRBJ1-2; cdr3_aa: ASSRRPQGVGGYT
v_call: TRBV7-9; j_call: TRBJ2-7; cdr3_aa: ASSLGRTFAEQY
v_call: TRBV18; j_call: TRBJ2-3; cdr3_aa: ASSPYTRGTDTQY
v_call: TRBV29-1; j_call: TRBJ1-1; cdr3_aa: SVEVQGKNTEAF
v_call: TRBV7-8; j_call: TRBJ2-5; cdr3_aa: ASTQSRGLETQY
v_call: TRBV20-1; j_call: TRBJ2-3; cdr3_aa: SARVTHTDTQY
v_call: TRBV7-2; j_call: TRBJ2-7; cdr3_aa: ASSPRGGSYEQY
v_call: TRBV6-5; j_call: TRBJ2-1; cdr3_aa: ASSYGLRQGVYNEQF
v_call: TRBV12-3/TRBV12-4; j_call: TRBJ1-5; cdr3_aa: ASTQGNSNQPQH
v_call: TRBV6-5; j_call: TRBJ2-3; cdr3_aa: ASSSHPGREASSTDTQY